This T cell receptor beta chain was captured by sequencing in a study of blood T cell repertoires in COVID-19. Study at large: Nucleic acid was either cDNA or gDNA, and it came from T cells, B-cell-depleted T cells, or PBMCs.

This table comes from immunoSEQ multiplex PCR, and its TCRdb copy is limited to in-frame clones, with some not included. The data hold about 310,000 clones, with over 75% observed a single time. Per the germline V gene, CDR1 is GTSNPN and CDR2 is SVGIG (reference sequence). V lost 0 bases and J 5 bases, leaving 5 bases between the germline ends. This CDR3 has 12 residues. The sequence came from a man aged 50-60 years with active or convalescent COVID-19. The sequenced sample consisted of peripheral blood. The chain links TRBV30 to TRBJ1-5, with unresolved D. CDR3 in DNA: TGTGCCTGGAGTGTACAAGATCAGCCCCAGCATTTT. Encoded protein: CAWSVQDQPQHF.